The 5 T cell receptor delta chains reported below all come from one sample, sequenced in a study of γδ T cells in repeated Plasmodium falciparum infection. Gammadelta T cells were flow-sorted from PBMC into Vgamma9/Vdelta2+ and Vdelta2-negative populations for bulk analysis. TCRdb fed the multiplex PCR reads to CATT. The sample includes 45,000 to 60,000 delta-chain clones, about 2% of them seen just once. Sequencing was performed on gamma-delta T cells from blood. The receptors shown here come from a pool of human donors (malaria-infected and uninfected, not separated).

This clone was observed a handful of times. A read error likely explains why the TCRdb protein, taken from a much larger clone, differs from this DNA's translation at residue 9; the protein shown is translated from the DNA. This chain joins TRDV3 and TRDJ1; D unclear. No J gene is reported in TCRdb; it was inferred here by comparing the DNA with germline. V lost 5 bases and J 0 bases, leaving 43 bases between the germline ends. There are 23 residues in the CDR3. Per germline, CDR1 TVYSNPD and CDR2 GDNSRS (reference sequence). In DNA form, the CDR3 reads TGTGCCAGACGAGAACTGCAGCCTTGCCCCATCCCCCTCAAAGCCCCGTACACCGATAAACTCATCTTT. Translated, it gives CARRELQPCPIPLKAPYTDKLIF. Together with reference TRDV3 and TRDJ1, the CDR3 gives the full variable domain: CDKVTQSSPDQTVASGSEVVLLCTYDTVYSNPDLFWYRIRPDYSFQFVFYGDNSRSEGADFTQGRFSVKHILTQKAFHLVISPVRTEDSATYYCARRELQPCPIPLKAPYTDKLIFGKGTRVTVEP.

This clone was detected only a few times. TCRdb assigns this DNA the protein of a much larger clone, which departs from its translation at residue 6; this likely reflects a read error, and the protein shown comes from translating the DNA. This sample includes further DNA sequences coding for the same CDR3. The chain is built from TRDV1 and TRDJ1, with 12 bases matching TRDD3. TCRdb gives no J gene; it was assigned here by matching the DNA to germline. Unmatched junction bases numbered 24, after V lost 3 bases and J lost 7 bases. CDR3 length equals 21 residues. CDR1 TSWWSYY and CDR2 QGS come from the germline V gene. CDR3 residues: CALGDSLLSSWGIRGLGKLIF. The CDR3, as DNA: TGTGCTCTTGGGGATTCTCTTCTATCCAGCTGGGGGATACGCGGTCTTGGTAAACTCATCTTT.

This clone has a handful of counts. TCRdb's listed protein matches a much larger clone and diverges from this DNA's translation at residue 4, likely through a read error; the protein shown comes from the DNA. J is TRDJ1 and V is TRDV3, with 7 nucleotides matching TRDD3. TCRdb supplies no J gene; here it was assigned by aligning the nucleotide sequence to germline. Trimming cost V 5 bases and J 7 bases; bases outside gene matches: 13. The CDR3 loop spans 13 amino acids. Germline loops: CDR1 TVYSNPD, CDR2 GDNSRS (reference sequence). CDR3 DNA: TGTGCCCACGGCCCACTGGGGTCACTTAAACTCATCTTT. It yields the protein CAHGPLGSLKLIF.

This clone has at least ten counts. The chain is built from TRDV2 and TRDJ3; 12 nucleotides align to TRDD3. CDR1 GEAIGNYY and CDR2 EKD come from the germline V gene. V was clipped by 3 bases and J by 0 bases; unmatched bases: 5. CDR3 length equals 19 residues. The CDR3 region has the DNA TGTGCCTGTGACGTACTGGGGGATACTAGCTCCTGGGACACCCGACAGATGTTTTTC. Translation gives CACDVLGDTSSWDTRQMFF.

As regards this clone: TCRdb has a much larger clone's protein, which differs at residue 15 from the translation of this DNA, likely because of a read error; what is shown is the protein translated from the DNA. The chain couples TRDV1 to TRDJ1, with TRDD3 matching over 9 bases. Germline V CDR1 and CDR2: TSWWSYY, QGS. The CDR3 is 20 amino acids. The ends lost 3 bases at V and 7 bases at J; junction bases unmatched: 24. CDR3 protein: CALGDLLPTVPGGLGGKLIF. CDR3 in DNA: TGTGCTCTTGGGGACCTCCTACCTACGGTCCCTGGGGGATTGGGAGGTAAACTCATCTTT.